The 13 T cell receptor beta chains below all came from one sample that was sequenced in a study of shared clonotypes between healthy human individuals. TCRdb's copy holds only in-frame clones and misses some; the assay was immunoSEQ multiplex PCR. The sample lists 450,000 to 500,000 clones, approximately 80% occurring once. The sample consisted of PBMCs. Every receptor here comes from a woman aged 40 to 49 in good health. Some clones in this sample may be carry-over from other donors' samples.

In its sample, this clone was seen a few times. This chain links TRBV30 with TRBJ2-1, with D unclear. The V gene's germline CDR1 is GTSNPN and CDR2 SVGIG (reference sequence). V dropped 0 bases and J dropped 6 bases, with 12 bases sitting between them. This CDR3 comprises 14 residues. The CDR3 region has the DNA TGTGCCTGGAGTGTAAGCCTACAGTCCAATGAGCAGTTCTTC. Translated: CAWSVSLQSNEQFF.

This chain joins TRBV18 and TRBJ1-4; 9 bases are a match to TRBD1. Germline V CDR1 and CDR2: KGHSH, LQKENI. The J segment lost 8 bases and the V segment lost 3 bases, leaving 13 bases of the junction unmatched. This CDR3 spans 17 amino acids. The CDR3 DNA reads TGTGCCAGCTCACCTTGGCCGGGACAGGGTTTGGGCGAAAAACTGTTTTTT. It codes for CASSPWPGQGLGEKLFF. The complete variable domain, with remaining parts taken from reference TRBV18 and TRBJ1-4, reads NAGVMQNPRHLVRRRGQEARLRCSPMKGHSHVYWYRQLPEEGLKFMVYLQKENIIDESGMPKERFSAEFPKEGPSILRIQQVVRGDSAAYFCASSPWPGQGLGEKLFFGSGTQLSVL.

This clone showed up many times. CDR3 sequence reads: CASSLVAGVYEQFF. CDR3 bases: TGTGCCAGCAGCTTAGTAGCGGGAGTCTATGAGCAGTTCTTC. This rearrangement joins TRBV7-2 to TRBJ2-1; 9 bases are a match to TRBD2. V was clipped by 1 base and J by 8 bases; unmatched bases: 3. In germline, CDR1 is SGHTA, CDR2 FQGNSA. The CDR3 sequence is 14 residues long.

A note on this clone: A much more abundant neighbour one base away suggests this may be a read error. Other DNA sequences in the sample encode the same CDR3. This rearrangement joins TRBV30 to TRBJ2-5, with no clear D. Germline assignment: CDR1 GTSNPN and CDR2 SVGIG (reference sequence). The CDR3 is 12 residues long. As DNA, the CDR3 is TGTGCATGGAGATTCCCACAAGAGACCCAGTACTTC. Translating it yields CAWRFPQETQYF.

V and J are TRBV6-5 and TRBJ2-7; TRBD2 is a possible D gene (5 bases). Deletions cut 6 bases from V and 4 bases from J, with 19 bases between. This CDR3 has 15 amino acids. Looked up from germline, CDR1 is MNHEY and CDR2 is SVGAGI. The CDR3 region has the DNA TGTGCCAGCAGCCCTCGAGGGTCCTCGAATTACGAGCAGTACTTC. This gives the protein CASSPRGSSNYEQYF.

The chain uses TRBV10-3 and TRBJ2-1; 9 bases match TRBD2. Per the germline V gene, CDR1 is ENHRY and CDR2 is SYGVKD. J gave up 9 bases and V 11 bases, and 20 bases lay outside the gene matches. The CDR3 is 16 amino acids. The CDR3 here is CAATAGGAGGQGEQFF. CDR3 DNA: TGTGCCGCCACGGCGGGAGGAGCGGGAGGCCAGGGTGAGCAGTTCTTC.

The V call is TRBV28, the J call TRBJ1-2; 7 bases are shared with TRBD1. The CDR3 is made up of 13 amino acids. Losses at the gene ends were 5 bases for V and 5 bases for J; bases not matched to a gene: 5. Germline V gene lookup returns CDR1 MDHEN and CDR2 SYDVKM. CDR3 in DNA: TGTGCCAGCAGTCAGGGGGTTGGGTATGGCTACACCTTC. Translated: CASSQGVGYGYTF.

The chain joins TRBV9 to TRBJ2-2; 13 bases are shared with TRBD2. From germline, CDR1 is SGDLS and CDR2 YYNGEE. V lost 3 bases to trimming and J lost 3 bases; unmatched junction nucleotides: 5. The CDR3 sequence is 17 residues long. CDR3 region: CASSGGLAGWDTGELFF. The CDR3 DNA sequence: TGTGCCAGCAGCGGGGGACTAGCGGGATGGGACACCGGGGAGCTGTTTTTT.

This clone has more than one count but fewer than ten. J is TRBJ1-5 and V is TRBV9, with D possibly matching TRBD1 (5 bases). CDR3 length: 14 residues. The V end lost 0 bases, the J end lost 5 bases, and 9 bases lay between the germline ends. The germline CDR1 and CDR2 sequences are SGDLS and YYNGEE. CDR3 loop: CASSVGWGDQPQHF. In DNA form, the CDR3 reads TGTGCCAGCAGCGTAGGATGGGGGGATCAGCCCCAGCATTTT.

V is TRBV30 and J is TRBJ1-2; 7 bases match TRBD1. The CDR3 spans 15 residues. With V trimmed by 2 bases and J by 0 bases, 6 bases remained unmatched. CDR1 is GTSNPN and CDR2 is SVGIG in the germline V gene (reference sequence). CDR3 sequence: CAWSREGATNYGYTF. CDR3 bases: TGTGCCTGGAGTCGGGAGGGGGCCACTAACTATGGCTACACCTTC.

V is TRBV18 and J is TRBJ1-2; the match to TRBD1 covers 11 bases. The CDR3 sequence is 15 residues long. Germline assignment: CDR1 KGHSH and CDR2 LQKENI. Losses at the gene ends were 3 bases for V and 4 bases for J; bases not matched to a gene: 4. In DNA, the CDR3 is TGTGCCAGCTCACCGGGACAGGGGGAGACCTATGGCTACACCTTC. Its translation is CASSPGQGETYGYTF.

In this sample, this clone turned up a few times. The chain uses TRBV15 and TRBJ1-6; D is unclear. The V end was cut by 3 bases, the J end by 7 bases, with 4 bases between. The germline V gene has CDR1 LNHNV and CDR2 YYDKDF (reference sequence). This CDR3 is 12 amino acids long. The DNA of the CDR3 is TGTGCCACCAGCAGGAGAAATTCACCCCTCCACTTT. It yields the protein CATSRRNSPLHF.

Comments on this clone: At one of its ends the junction is not consistent with the germline gene, which may arise from a read error. The chain carries TRBV19 and TRBJ1-4; D not resolved. The length of the CDR3 is 9 residues. The germline V gene encodes CDR1 LNHDA and CDR2 SQIVND (reference sequence). CDR3: CASGPFPKF. For the CDR3, the DNA is TGTGCCAGCGGGCCATTTCCCAAATTT.